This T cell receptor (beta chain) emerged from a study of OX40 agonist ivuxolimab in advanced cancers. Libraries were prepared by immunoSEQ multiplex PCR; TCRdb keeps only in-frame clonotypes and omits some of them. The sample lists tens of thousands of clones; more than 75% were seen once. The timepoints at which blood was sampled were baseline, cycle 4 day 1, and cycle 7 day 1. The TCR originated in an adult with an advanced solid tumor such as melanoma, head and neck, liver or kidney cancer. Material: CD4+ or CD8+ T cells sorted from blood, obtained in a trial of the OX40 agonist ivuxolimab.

CDR3 amino acids: CASSSWIYGYTF. In DNA form, the CDR3 reads TGCGCCAGCAGCTCCTGGATCTATGGCTACACCTTC. The genes are TRBV5-1 and TRBJ1-2; D gene unclear. Looked up from germline, CDR1 is SGHRS and CDR2 is YFSETQ. Trimming pared 3 bases from V and 4 bases from J, leaving 7 bases between. The CDR3 consists of 12 residues.